The 4 T cell receptor beta chains given below trace back to one sample, sequenced in a study of glioma-infiltrating T cells (TCRdb year 2016). TCRdb names Illumina MiSeq as the instrument used. TCR alpha and beta CDR3 regions were amplified with the iRepertoire nested amplicon-rescue multiplex PCR (arm-PCR) platform from RNA. TCRdb reanalyzed the raw reads on its own, using fastp at Q25 for trimming and MiXCR for clone calling, and kept in-frame beta chains. CDR3 protein duplicates are merged, each entry listing the most common genes and DNA. In this sample the table shows about 5,800 distinct CDR3 sequences, around 30% of which occur a single time. The ten largest clones represent roughly 13% of the sample. Material: glioma tissue, nonneoplastic brain tissue, or PBMCs (not recorded which). These receptors were obtained from a human donor with low-grade glioma or glioblastoma, undergoing nonglioma brain surgery, or in good health (not recorded which).

This clonotype was observed at least ten times. This sequence joins TRBV2 and TRBJ2-5; maybe TRBD1 (6 bases). The V end was cut by 1 base, the J end by 1 base, with 10 bases between. CDR3 length: 15 amino acids. Germline assignment: CDR1 SNHLY and CDR2 FYNNEI. The CDR3 loop is CASSEVQGTQETQYF. The CDR3 region has the DNA TGTGCCAGCAGTGAAGTACAGGGAACCCAAGAGACCCAGTACTTC.

The CDR3 nucleotides read TGTGCCAGCAGTTCCCCGGCAACCGGGACTAGCGGAAGCACAGATACGCAGTATTTT. Its protein is CASSSPATGTSGSTDTQYF. The chain carries TRBV6-1 and TRBJ2-3, with 11 nucleotides matching TRBD2. Trimming at V came to 5 bases and at J to 0 bases, leaving 13 bases not matched to a gene. Germline V gene lookup returns CDR1 MNHNS and CDR2 SASEGT. The CDR3 extends over 19 amino acids.

This clonotype has at least ten counts. This chain connects TRBV18 to TRBJ1-1; unclear D gene. CDR1 and CDR2 from the germline V gene are KGHSH and LQKENI. This CDR3 is built from 15 residues. Trimming removed 3 bases at V and 2 bases at J, with 13 bases between. This CDR3 is CASSPSESLNTEAFF. The CDR3 DNA reads TGTGCCAGCTCACCGTCAGAGTCTCTCAACACTGAAGCTTTCTTT.

This clonotype was counted at least ten times. This chain uses TRBV5-4 with TRBJ1-1, with D uncertain. Germline-derived CDR1 and CDR2 are SGHNT and YYREEE (reference sequence). The CDR3 length is 14 residues. V shed 1 base and J shed 0 bases, with 7 bases lying between them. CDR3: CASSLPPMNTEAFF. CDR3 nucleotide sequence: TGTGCCAGCAGCTTGCCCCCCATGAACACTGAAGCTTTCTTT.